This TCR beta chain came from a study of T cells in Graves' hyperthyroidism and ophthalmopathy. Overall study results and limits: A model of 13 V-J features distinguished ophthalmopathy from stable hyperthyroidism.

From RNA transcripts, TCR beta CDR3 regions were amplified. A first-round RT-PCR of the TCR CDR3 used the HTBI primer set. TCRdb ran MiXCR on the multiplex PCR reads and lists one entry per CDR3 protein. Here the sample spans more than 450,000 distinct CDR3 sequences, around 20% being singletons. The CDR3 length is 14 residues. Trimming took 6 bases from V and 3 from J, leaving 14 bases between them. A patient was excluded if there was uncontrolled infection, other autoimmune disease, pregnancy or lactation. Diagnosing involved the use of clinical symptoms, serum thyroxine and TRAb, thyroid ultrasound and orbital computed tomography. Comment on this clonotype: Its antigen remains unidentified.

The gene calls are TRBV12-3 or TRBV12-4 and TRBJ1-2; D unclear. The sequenced material came from blood. This receptor was taken from a man in his forties with Graves' ophthalmopathy. CDR3 sequence: CASSFKGPYYGYTF. In DNA form, the CDR3 reads TGTGCCAGCAGCTTTAAGGGCCCCTACTATGGCTACACCTTC.